The rows below give T cell receptor beta chains drawn from one sample of a study of T-cell memory formation after mild COVID-19. A single record per CDR3 protein comes from TCRdb applying MiXCR to the 5' RACE reads. The sample carries hundreds of thousands of distinct CDR3 sequences, about 20% recorded once. Sequencing was carried out using PBMCs or a T cell subset sorted from them (not recorded which). The receptor source for this set is an adult woman who had mild COVID-19 (a few samples of this study predate the infection). Cell type and time point are not known. CDR3s include the opening cysteine and the closing phenylalanine or tryptophan. Each record gives: V gene, J gene, CDR3 protein.

>TRBV6-6|TRBJ1-1
CASSSTGPQAFF
>TRBV7-2|TRBJ2-1
CASSQWDRQGNEQFF
>TRBV6-5|TRBJ2-7
CASSYGTGSHEQYF
>TRBV7-9|TRBJ2-7
CASRSGQGAYEQYF
>TRBV27|TRBJ2-7
CASSFLRRDRGIDYYYEQYF
>TRBV15|TRBJ2-7
CATSRDQGAVYEQYF
>TRBV5-1|TRBJ2-1
CASSVLGTDDNEQFF
>TRBV6-5|TRBJ2-7
CASSASPGGGTYEQYF
>TRBV2|TRBJ1-6
CASRVDRNSPLHF
>TRBV15|TRBJ1-4
CATSGRGGVHEKLFF
>TRBV20-1|TRBJ1-5
CSATFRPFQPQHF
>TRBV12-3/TRBV12-4|TRBJ2-7
CASSFLSGRVGEQYF
>TRBV7-3|TRBJ2-5
CASSLRGQGAHETQYF
>TRBV10-3|TRBJ1-5
CAISDSGFNQPQHF
>TRBV15|TRBJ2-3
CATSLGGQRGYPTDTQYF
>TRBV2|TRBJ1-1
CASSEQHLAKNTEAFF
>TRBV25-1|TRBJ1-2
CASSEAGPAAGGYTF
>TRBV20-1|TRBJ2-3
CSRDFRDRVKDTQYF
>TRBV5-1|TRBJ2-7
CASSTLSGALAGEQYF
>TRBV7-6|TRBJ2-5
CASTPERSSQETQYF
>TRBV20-1|TRBJ2-3
CSARARESTDTQYF
>TRBV7-8|TRBJ2-1
CASSSPDYPSYNEQFF
>TRBV9|TRBJ2-1
CASSVTNEQFF
>TRBV5-1|TRBJ2-7
CASSFGVSGSSEQYF
>TRBV24-1|TRBJ2-7
CATSGEAGAKEYEQYF
>TRBV10-3|TRBJ2-2
CAIAPRPNTGELFF
>TRBV5-6|TRBJ1-4
CASSPRVRREKLFF
>TRBV15|TRBJ2-7
CATSRARLTSSYEQYF
>TRBV25-1|TRBJ2-7
CASSDSTGTVSSYEQYF
>TRBV19|TRBJ1-2
CASRRNEDYGYTF